This T cell receptor (beta chain) was observed in a study of T-cell memory formation after mild COVID-19. Across the study: The TCR clusters were mostly specific to one donor.

Notes on this clonotype: The antigen remains unidentified.

The authors produced TCR alpha and TCR beta cDNA libraries with sample barcodes and UMIs by 5'RACE using constant-segment primers. TCRdb re-called the 5' RACE reads with MiXCR, one entry per CDR3 protein. This table has 350,000 to 400,000 distinct CDR3 sequences, around 20% appearing once. Findings and limits, study-wide: Largely, contracting CD4+ clones fell within CM and EM, and contracting CD8+ clones within EMRA.

J gave up 3 bases and V 0 bases, and 5 bases lay outside the gene matches. The CDR3 runs 17 residues. The germline V gene has CDR1 SGHDN and CDR2 FVKESK. Sample: PBMCs or a T cell subset sorted from them (not recorded which). The sequence was collected from an adult woman who had mild COVID-19 (a few samples of this study predate the infection). Cell type and time point are not known. The chain couples TRBV14 to TRBJ2-1; 10 bases map to TRBD1. The CDR3 region is CASSQDGGTGVYNEQFF. DNA for the CDR3: TGTGCCAGCAGCCAAGATGGCGGGACAGGGGTCTACAATGAGCAGTTCTTC.